These T cell receptor beta chains were read from a single sample in a study of T cells in Graves' hyperthyroidism and ophthalmopathy. One entry per CDR3 protein, called by TCRdb with MiXCR from the multiplex PCR reads. The table shows about 400,000 distinct CDR3 sequences, with about a sixth occurring only once. Sequencing input: blood. Receptors originate from a woman aged 18-30 years with Graves' hyperthyroidism that later progressed to Graves' ophthalmopathy. The CDR3 runs from the conserved cysteine through the conserved F or W. Fields, in order: clone size, J gene, D gene, V gene, CDR3 length, CDR3 DNA, CDR3 protein. The D gene is left open where the match is weak. Not all rows give a size; the values are once, few, many and, for expanded clones, a class.

size: many; J: TRBJ2-1; D: TRBD2; V: TRBV27; length: 14; DNA: TGTGCCAGCAGATTAGCGGGATATGACAATGAGCAGTTCTTC; CDR3: CASRLAGYDNEQFF
size: many; J: TRBJ2-3; D: .; V: TRBV3-1; length: 15; DNA: TGTGCCAGCAGCCAAGACGGGCGATTCGCGGATACGCAGTATTTT; CDR3: CASSQDGRFADTQYF
size: many; J: TRBJ2-7; D: TRBD2; V: TRBV2; length: 10; DNA: TGTGCCAGCAAGGCTAGCGGAGAGTACTTC; CDR3: CASKASGEYF
size: few; J: TRBJ2-5; D: .; V: TRBV19; length: 15; DNA: TGTGCCAGTAGCCGAGCGCCAGGGGAGTTTGAGACCCAGTACTTC; CDR3: CASSRAPGEFETQYF
size: .; J: TRBJ2-7; D: .; V: TRBV25-1; length: 15; DNA: TGTGCCAGCAGTGAATCTACGACTAGAGCGGGCGAGCAGTACTTC; CDR3: CASSESTTRAGEQYF
size: many; J: TRBJ2-5; D: TRBD2; V: TRBV7-2; length: 15; DNA: TGTGCCAGCAGCTTGGATGCGGGAGTAGGTGAGACCCAGTACTTC; CDR3: CASSLDAGVGETQYF
size: .; J: TRBJ1-1; D: TRBD1; V: TRBV9; length: 12; DNA: TGTGCCAGCGGGGACAGTTACACTGAAGCTTTCTTT; CDR3: CASGDSYTEAFF
size: many; J: TRBJ2-7; D: .; V: TRBV27; length: 13; DNA: TGTGCCAGCAGCTTAGTGGGCAGCTACGAGCAGTACTTC; CDR3: CASSLVGSYEQYF
size: many; J: TRBJ2-3; D: TRBD2; V: TRBV28; length: 14; DNA: TGTGCCAGCAGTTCTAGCGGGAGATCAGATACGCAGTATTTT; CDR3: CASSSSGRSDTQYF
size: .; J: TRBJ2-1; D: TRBD2; V: TRBV6-9; length: 19; DNA: TGTGCCAGCAGTTACTTCTCCGGGACTAGCGGGAGAGTTTACAATGAGCAGTTCTTC; CDR3: CASSYFSGTSGRVYNEQFF
size: many; J: TRBJ1-1; D: .; V: TRBV6-1; length: 14; DNA: TGTGCCAGCAGAACGCTGGCGATGGACACTGAAGCTTTCTTT; CDR3: CASRTLAMDTEAFF
size: .; J: TRBJ2-1; D: .; V: TRBV28; length: 15; DNA: TGTGCCAGCAGTTTAATACTAGTGGGGGCCAATGAGCAGTTCTTC; CDR3: CASSLILVGANEQFF
size: many; J: TRBJ1-5; D: .; V: TRBV3-1; length: 14; DNA: TGTGCCAGCAGCCTCGGTACAGGGCCTCAGCCCCAGCATTTT; CDR3: CASSLGTGPQPQHF
size: many; J: TRBJ2-1; D: TRBD2; V: TRBV20-1; length: 13; DNA: TGCAGTGCAGGACTAGCGGGAGACAATGAGCAGTTCTTC; CDR3: CSAGLAGDNEQFF
size: many; J: TRBJ1-4; D: .; V: TRBV28; length: 15; DNA: TGTGCCAGCAGTACACAAGGGGGGCTTAATGAAAAACTGTTTTTT; CDR3: CASSTQGGLNEKLFF
size: .; J: TRBJ1-5; D: .; V: TRBV28; length: 16; DNA: TGTGCCAGCAGTTTTAGAGGGGCGATCGGCAATCAGCCCCAGCATTTT; CDR3: CASSFRGAIGNQPQHF
size: .; J: TRBJ1-6; D: .; V: TRBV5-1; length: 15; DNA: TGCGCCAGCAGCTTAGAACGCTTGGGGAATTCACCCCTCCACTTT; CDR3: CASSLERLGNSPLHF
size: many; J: TRBJ1-5; D: .; V: TRBV28; length: 17; DNA: TGTGCCAGCGAACCGAGAGGGTGGCGGGGGCCGGTTCAGCCCCAGCATTTT; CDR3: CASEPRGWRGPVQPQHF
size: many; J: TRBJ1-1; D: TRBD1; V: TRBV29-1; length: 15; DNA: TGCAGCGTCCAAGGGTTGGACAGGCGGAACACTGAAGCTTTCTTT; CDR3: CSVQGLDRRNTEAFF
size: many; J: TRBJ2-7; D: .; V: TRBV28; length: 16; DNA: TGTGCCAGCAGCGACCGACTGGACAGAACCTCCTACGAGCAGTACTTC; CDR3: CASSDRLDRTSYEQYF
size: .; J: TRBJ2-5; D: .; V: TRBV6-5; length: 17; DNA: TGTGCCAGCAGTTACCCGAAACTCACTAGCAGCCAAGAGACCCAGTACTTC; CDR3: CASSYPKLTSSQETQYF
size: many; J: TRBJ2-5; D: TRBD2; V: TRBV11-2; length: 13; DNA: TGTGCCAGCAGCTTAGGTGGCGGGGGGACCCAGTACTTC; CDR3: CASSLGGGGTQYF